Listed below are T cell receptor beta chains from one sample, sequenced in a study of long-term antiretroviral therapy in people with HIV. Clones were read by immunoSEQ multiplex PCR, and TCRdb kept only the in-frame ones, dropping some. In the table there are thousands of clones, roughly 82% of which are singletons. Source: unsorted PBMCs, taken 0.1 years after starting antiretroviral therapy. All receptors derive from a man in his forties or fifties with HIV. CDR3s include the opening cysteine and the closing phenylalanine or tryptophan. A D gene is named only where the DNA matches it firmly. The size field is filled for only some rows; it gives once, few, many or a size class.

J: TRBJ1-2; size: NA; V: TRBV7-3; D: NA; DNA: TGTGCCAGCAGATCCATCGGCGGCGGCAACTATGGCTACACCTTC; CDR3: CASRSIGGGNYGYTF
J: TRBJ1-5; size: NA; V: TRBV2; D: TRBD1; DNA: TGTGCCAGCAGCGGGACAGGGGGGCAAAATCAGCCCCAGCATTTT; CDR3: CASSGTGGQNQPQHF
J: TRBJ1-5; size: NA; V: TRBV27; D: NA; DNA: TGTGCCAGCAGATCTGGGGGGTTAGCTGGTCAGCCCCAGCATTTT; CDR3: CASRSGGLAGQPQHF
J: TRBJ2-7; size: NA; V: TRBV2; D: TRBD2; DNA: TGTGCCAGCAGTGATTCTAGCGGGGTTTACGAGCAGTACTTC; CDR3: CASSDSSGVYEQYF
J: TRBJ2-7; size: NA; V: TRBV11-2; D: NA; DNA: TGTGCCAGCAGCTTAGGGGCAGGGGCCGAGCAGTACTTC; CDR3: CASSLGAGAEQYF
J: TRBJ1-4; size: NA; V: TRBV5-6; D: NA; DNA: TGTGCCAGCAGCTTGGACAGAGTTAATGAAAAACTGTTTTTT; CDR3: CASSLDRVNEKLFF
J: TRBJ1-1; size: once; V: TRBV19; D: NA; DNA: TGTGCCAGCGGACCCGCCCTTAACACTGAAGCTTTCTTT; CDR3: CASGPALNTEAFF
J: TRBJ2-7; size: NA; V: TRBV5-1; D: NA; DNA: TGCGCCAGCAGCGGCCGTTACGAGCAGTACTTC; CDR3: CASSGRYEQYF
J: TRBJ2-3; size: NA; V: TRBV10-1; D: NA; DNA: TGCGCCAGCAGTGAGGAGGGTAGCGGACGCACAGATACGCAGTATTTT; CDR3: CASSEEGSGRTDTQYF
J: TRBJ2-7; size: NA; V: TRBV4-1; D: NA; DNA: TGCGCCAGCAGCCAGCGACAGGTGGGGACTTACGAGCAGTACTTC; CDR3: CASSQRQVGTYEQYF
J: TRBJ2-2; size: NA; V: TRBV6-5; D: TRBD2; DNA: TGTGCCAGCAGTTACCGGGGGGACACCGGGGAGCTGTTTTTT; CDR3: CASSYRGDTGELFF
J: TRBJ2-7; size: NA; V: TRBV30; D: TRBD1; DNA: TGTGCCTGGTCGTCCGAGACAGGGGCGTCCTACGAGCAGTACTTC; CDR3: CAWSSETGASYEQYF
J: TRBJ2-7; size: NA; V: TRBV5-6; D: NA; DNA: TGTGCCAGCAGCTTAAGCTGGGGTAGTCGTCACGAGCAGTACTTC; CDR3: CASSLSWGSRHEQYF
J: TRBJ2-6; size: few; V: TRBV5-6; D: NA; DNA: TGTGCCAGCAGCTTGGCCGGGGGCGTTGGGGCCAACGTCCTGACTTTC; CDR3: CASSLAGGVGANVLTF
J: TRBJ2-7; size: NA; V: TRBV4-1; D: NA; DNA: TGCGCCAGCAGCCAAGGCCGGCCCAGCTCCTACGAGCAGTACTTC; CDR3: CASSQGRPSSYEQYF
J: TRBJ1-4; size: NA; V: TRBV23-1; D: NA; DNA: TGCGCCAGCAGTCCCACGGCGGCCTTCCAGAATGAAAAACTGTTTTTT; CDR3: CASSPTAAFQNEKLFF
J: TRBJ2-7; size: NA; V: TRBV11-2; D: NA; DNA: TGTGCCAGCAGCGGACGACAAAGCGTGCCCTACGAGCAGTACTTC; CDR3: CASSGRQSVPYEQYF
J: TRBJ1-1; size: NA; V: TRBV7-8; D: NA; DNA: TGTGCCAGCAGCTTGGAGGCCGCATTGAACACTGAAGCTTTCTTT; CDR3: CASSLEAALNTEAFF
J: TRBJ2-7; size: NA; V: TRBV6-5; D: NA; DNA: TGTGCCAGCAGTTACTCCCACGGATCAGCCTACGAGCAGTACTTC; CDR3: CASSYSHGSAYEQYF
J: TRBJ2-7; size: NA; V: TRBV11-2; D: TRBD2; DNA: TGTGCCAGCAGCCAATCCACTAGCGGCTCCTACGAGCAGTACTTC; CDR3: CASSQSTSGSYEQYF
J: TRBJ1-1; size: NA; V: TRBV30; D: NA; DNA: TGTGCCTGGGACGCTAGGACTGAAGCTTTCTTT; CDR3: CAWDARTEAFF
J: TRBJ2-2; size: NA; V: TRBV10-2; D: NA; DNA: TGCGCCAGCAGTTCTAATCCAGGAGGGGAGCTGTTTTTT; CDR3: CASSSNPGGELFF
J: TRBJ1-1; size: NA; V: TRBV30; D: TRBD1; DNA: TGTGCCTGGAGTCCGTCGACAGGGGCCAGGACTGAAGCTTTCTTT; CDR3: CAWSPSTGARTEAFF
J: TRBJ2-3; size: NA; V: TRBV11-2; D: TRBD2; DNA: TGTGCCAGCAGCTTAGGGCTTCAGCGGGGGGGCACAGATACGCAGTATTTT; CDR3: CASSLGLQRGGTDTQYF
J: TRBJ2-3; size: NA; V: TRBV9; D: NA; DNA: TGTGCCAGCAGCGTAGAAGTCTTTATCGGGGACACAGATACGCAGTATTTT; CDR3: CASSVEVFIGDTDTQYF
J: TRBJ1-4; size: NA; V: TRBV11-2; D: NA; DNA: TGTGCCAGCAGCTTAGCTGGGGGCAGGTCGCATGAAAAACTGTTTTTT; CDR3: CASSLAGGRSHEKLFF
J: TRBJ2-3; size: NA; V: TRBV6-1; D: NA; DNA: TGTGCCAGCAGTGAACGGGTCGGCACAGATACGCAGTATTTT; CDR3: CASSERVGTDTQYF
J: TRBJ1-2; size: few; V: TRBV29-1; D: NA; DNA: TGCAGCGACAGAAACTTGCGCTATGGCTACACCTTC; CDR3: CSDRNLRYGYTF
J: TRBJ2-7; size: NA; V: TRBV29-1; D: NA; DNA: TGCAGCGTTGAGGTAGAATCCGGGACACCATACGAGCAGTACTTC; CDR3: CSVEVESGTPYEQYF
J: TRBJ2-6; size: NA; V: TRBV29-1; D: NA; DNA: TGCAGCGTTGAAGGATTTGGGAGCTCTGGGGCCAACGTCCTGACTTTC; CDR3: CSVEGFGSSGANVLTF
J: TRBJ2-7; size: NA; V: TRBV9; D: TRBD1; DNA: TGTGCCAGCAGCGCGGACTGGGGGACAGGCCCTTACGAGCAGTACTTC; CDR3: CASSADWGTGPYEQYF
J: TRBJ2-7; size: NA; V: TRBV10-3; D: NA; DNA: TGTGCCATCAGTGCCGTCATCCCCGAGCAGTACTTC; CDR3: CAISAVIPEQYF
J: TRBJ2-3; size: NA; V: TRBV20-1; D: NA; DNA: TGCAGTGCTAGAGCGACAGATACGCAGTATTTT; CDR3: CSARATDTQYF
J: TRBJ2-3; size: NA; V: TRBV4-3; D: TRBD2; DNA: TGCGCCAGCAGCCAAGATTCCGGGGGGACCACAGATACGCAGTATTTT; CDR3: CASSQDSGGTTDTQYF
J: TRBJ1-5; size: NA; V: TRBV6-5; D: TRBD1; DNA: TGTGCCAGCAGCTTGGGACAGGGGGATAATCAGCCCCAGCATTTT; CDR3: CASSLGQGDNQPQHF